The next 11 T cell receptor beta chains were all read from a single sample in a study of blood T cells in healthy people across ages. Next came a second PCR, run for roughly 6 to 11 cycles, which used a sample-barcoded 5' primer along with a J-beta primer mix. A single record per CDR3 protein comes from TCRdb applying MiXCR to the 5' RACE reads. The repertoire consists of over 1.5 million distinct CDR3 sequences, with around half occurring once and the leading ten covering 2.1%. The sequencing input was blood. All receptors derive from a woman aged 40 to 50 in good health.

The chain combines TRBV6-5 with TRBJ2-4, with TRBD2 as a possible D gene (5 bases). Trimming removed 6 bases at V and 2 bases at J, with 11 bases between. The CDR3 is 14 residues long. CDR1 MNHEY and CDR2 SVGAGI come from the germline V gene. In DNA form, the CDR3 reads TGTGCCAGCAGACCCCCGGGGTCCAAAAACATTCAGTACTTC. This translates into CASRPPGSKNIQYF.

J is TRBJ1-6 and V is TRBV7-9; no clear D gene. This CDR3 comprises 14 residues. Trimming stripped 3 bases from V and 15 bases from J, with 18 bases between. Germline CDR1 reads SEHNR; CDR2 reads FQNEAQ (reference sequence). Here the CDR3 DNA reads TGTGCCAGCAGCTTGGAAGGTACCTCGGGGATCCTCCACTTT. This gives the protein CASSLEGTSGILHF.

This chain uses TRBV10-3 with TRBJ1-6; TRBD1 is a possible D gene (6 bases). The CDR3 totals 13 residues. CDR1 is ENHRY and CDR2 is SYGVKD in the germline V gene. Trimming took 10 bases from V and 7 from J, leaving 14 bases between them. The CDR3 loop reads CATQGPANSPLHF. As DNA, the CDR3 is TGTGCCACCCAGGGGCCGGCAAATTCACCCCTCCACTTT.

J is TRBJ2-1 and V is TRBV13; TRBD2 matches at 7 bases. Germline V CDR1 and CDR2: PRHDT, FYEKMQ (reference sequence). The ends lost 5 bases at V and 11 bases at J; junction bases unmatched: 6. The CDR3 consists of 12 residues. The CDR3 DNA follows: TGTGCCAGCAGCCTCGAAGCGGGGAAGCAGTTCTTC. Amino acids: CASSLEAGKQFF.

This clonotype was seen only a few times. The rearrangement uses TRBV4-1 and TRBJ2-5, with 13 bases that match TRBD2. Trimming at V came to 5 bases and at J to 1 base, leaving 7 bases not matched to a gene. Germline CDR1 is MGHRA and CDR2 is YSYEKL. The CDR3 is 17 residues long. The CDR3, as DNA: TGCGCCAGCAGCTCTCGGACTAGCGGGGGTCTCCAAGAGACCCAGTACTTC. Residues: CASSSRTSGGLQETQYF.

This chain joins TRBV6-5 and TRBJ2-1; 7 bases fit TRBD2. Germline loops: CDR1 MNHEY, CDR2 SVGAGI. V dropped 6 bases and J dropped 2; count of bases not matched to a gene: 10. The CDR3 covers 16 residues. Here the CDR3 reads CASSLLGGRTYNEQFF. In DNA, the CDR3 is TGTGCCAGCAGCCTTTTGGGGGGGAGGACCTACAATGAGCAGTTCTTC.

The table lists this clonotype with many counts. The J gene is TRBJ2-7, the V gene TRBV28; either TRBD1 or TRBD2 may fit D (6 bases each). V lost 5 bases to trimming and J lost 2 bases, with 10 bases between them. Germline V gives CDR1 MDHEN, CDR2 SYDVKM. This CDR3 is built from 13 residues. The CDR3 here is CASSVGGTYEQYF. The DNA for the CDR3 is TGTGCCAGCAGTGTAGGGGGGACCTACGAGCAGTACTTC.

This clonotype has more than one count but fewer than ten. The chain is built from TRBV5-5 and TRBJ1-2, with TRBD1 identical over 7 bases. Trimming at V came to 2 bases and at J to 4 bases, leaving 5 bases not matched to a gene. In germline, CDR1 is SGHKS, CDR2 YYEKEE (reference sequence). The CDR3 consists of 14 residues. The CDR3 nucleotides read TGTGCCAGCAGCTTAACAGGGGTGCCCTATGGCTACACCTTC. It codes for CASSLTGVPYGYTF.

The V gene is TRBV6-2 or TRBV6-3, the J gene TRBJ1-5; a possible D gene is TRBD1 (6 bases). The CDR3 contains 16 residues. Germline CDR1 is MNHEY and CDR2 is SVGEGT. The V and J ends lost 4 bases and 3 bases respectively, with 16 bases between them. The CDR3 nucleotides read TGTGCCAGCAGTTCTTACCATCAGGGGAACAATCAGCCCCAGCATTTT. Translated: CASSSYHQGNNQPQHF.

This clonotype has more than one count but fewer than ten. The J gene is TRBJ2-1, the V gene TRBV24-1; possibly TRBD2 for D (6 bases). The CDR3 consists of 15 residues. Germline lookup yields CDR1 KGHDR and CDR2 SFDVKD. V lost 3 bases, J lost 1 base, and 9 bases lay in between. The CDR3 region has the DNA TGTGCCACCAGTGATCGTAGCGGTTCCTACAATGAGCAGTTCTTC. It specifies CATSDRSGSYNEQFF.

The chain recombines TRBV20-1 with TRBJ2-1; no reliable D call. CDR1 and CDR2 from the germline V gene are DFQATT and SNEGSKA (reference sequence). There are 13 residues in the CDR3. V was cut by 3 bases and J by 5 bases, with 11 bases left in between. DNA for the CDR3: TGCAGTGCTAGCCCCTACAAAGACAATGAGCAGTTCTTC. Translation: CSASPYKDNEQFF.